Detailed here is one T cell receptor beta chain. These data originate in a study of blood T cell repertoires in COVID-19. Whole-study context: Acute and convalescent COVID-19 specimens originated in the United States, Italy and Spain. In each case, the material was cDNA or gDNA derived from T cells, B-cell-depleted T cells, or PBMCs.

In the study's own analysis: Researchers report that nucleated cell counts were estimated from reference gene primer amplification. TCRdb keeps only in-frame clones here, not all; method: immunoSEQ multiplex PCR. D and trimming were read from the DNA, whereas the V and J calls and clone size are those reported in that table. The table includes just over 300,000 clones, around 90% detected once. There are 13 residues in the CDR3. V was cut by 2 bases and J by 10 bases, with 14 bases left in between. Germline CDR1 is MDHEN and CDR2 is SYDVKM. The clonotype was recovered from a man aged 18 to 29 with active or convalescent COVID-19. The chain employs TRBV28 and TRBJ1-2; D possibly corresponds to TRBD1 (6 bases). The sample taken for sequencing was peripheral blood. The CDR3 region is CASSLGGGPTYTF. DNA for the CDR3: TGTGCCAGCAGTTTAGGCGGGGGCCCCACCTACACCTTC.